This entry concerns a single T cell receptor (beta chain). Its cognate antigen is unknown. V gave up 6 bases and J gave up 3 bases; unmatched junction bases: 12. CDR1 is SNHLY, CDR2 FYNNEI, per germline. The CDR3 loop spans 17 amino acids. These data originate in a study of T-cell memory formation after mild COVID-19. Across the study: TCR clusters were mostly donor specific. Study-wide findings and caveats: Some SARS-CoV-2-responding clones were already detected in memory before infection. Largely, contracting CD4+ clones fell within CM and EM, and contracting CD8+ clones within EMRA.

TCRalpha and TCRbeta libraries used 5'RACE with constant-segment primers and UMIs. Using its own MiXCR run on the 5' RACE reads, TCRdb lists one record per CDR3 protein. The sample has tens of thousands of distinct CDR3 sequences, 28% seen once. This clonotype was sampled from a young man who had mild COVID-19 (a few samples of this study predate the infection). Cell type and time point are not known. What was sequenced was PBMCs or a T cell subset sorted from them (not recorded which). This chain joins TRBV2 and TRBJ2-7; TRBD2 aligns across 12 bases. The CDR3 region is CASSPDGRTSGNYEQYF. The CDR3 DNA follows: TGTGCCAGCAGCCCGGACGGCCGGACTAGCGGGAACTACGAGCAGTACTTC.